The clone carrying this T cell receptor beta chain was seen only once. The sample originates from a study of T cells in Graves' hyperthyroidism and ophthalmopathy. CDR1 SNHLY and CDR2 FYNNEI come from the germline V gene. The V end was cut by 4 bases, the J end by 0 bases, with 13 bases between. The CDR3 totals 15 residues. Amplified TCR beta CDR3 regions derived from RNA transcripts. Researchers ran a first-round RT-PCR on the TCR CDR3 using the HTBI primer set. MiXCR, run by TCRdb on the multiplex PCR reads, gives a single entry per CDR3 protein. The sample lists about 540,000 distinct CDR3 sequences, 46% occurring once. No ophthalmopathy progression within 18 months constituted stable Graves' hyperthyroidism. Hyperthyroidism had been newly diagnosed in patients aged 18 to 65, and its duration was under 2 months.

The TCR originated in a woman aged 18 to 35 with Graves' hyperthyroidism. The chain carries TRBV2 and TRBJ2-7, with D perhaps matching TRBD2 (5 bases). Sequencing was performed on peripheral blood or thyroid tissue (not recorded which). The CDR3 reads CASSALRDSSYEQYF. The DNA for the CDR3 is TGTGCCAGCAGTGCGTTACGGGATAGCTCCTACGAGCAGTACTTC.